This passage covers 24 T cell receptor beta chains from one sample sequenced in a study of blood T cell repertoires in COVID-19. Sequencing was performed with immunoSEQ multiplex PCR; in TCRdb, only in-frame clones are kept and a portion is missing. The sample lists hundreds of thousands of clones, roughly 88% occurring once. The sample was peripheral blood. The receptors stem from a woman in her 30s who had recovered from COVID-19.

J is TRBJ1-2 and V is TRBV5-1; 9 nucleotides line up with TRBD1. Trimming took 4 bases from V and 2 from J; bases not matched to a gene: 15. Germline V gene lookup returns CDR1 SGHRS and CDR2 YFSETQ. There are 18 residues in the CDR3. CDR3 loop: CASSENPGQGYRNYGYTF. CDR3 nucleotides: TGCGCCAGCAGCGAAAATCCGGGACAGGGCTATCGGAACTATGGCTACACCTTC.

This clone was detected a few times. The CDR3 protein is CASSYSGGPEFF. CDR3 nucleotide sequence: TGTGCCAGCAGCTATTCAGGGGGGCCAGAGTTCTTC. The genes are TRBV7-2 and TRBJ2-1; D perhaps matches TRBD1 (7 bases). V lost 4 bases and J 14 bases, leaving 15 bases between the germline ends. The CDR3 is 12 residues long. Germline V gene lookup returns CDR1 SGHTA and CDR2 FQGNSA. Using reference TRBV7-2 and TRBJ2-1 for the parts outside the CDR3, the full variable domain is GAGVSQSPSNKVTEKGKDVELRCDPISGHTALYWYRQSLGQGLEFLIYFQGNSAPDKSGLPSDRFSAERTGGSVSTLTIQRTQQEDSAVYLCASSYSGGPEFFGPGTRLTVL.

J is TRBJ1-6 and V is TRBV6-6, with D unresolved. Germline V gene lookup returns CDR1 MNHNY and CDR2 SVGAGI (reference sequence). This CDR3 is built from 15 residues. The V end lost 0 bases, the J end lost 10 bases, and 13 bases lay between the germline ends. DNA of the CDR3: TGTGCCAGCAGTTACTCGAACCGCCTAACGTCACCCCTCCACTTT. Translating gives CASSYSNRLTSPLHF.

The V gene is TRBV6-1, the J gene TRBJ2-7, with 9 bases lining up with TRBD1. Germline trimming cut 3 bases from V and 5 bases from J; bases unmatched to any gene: 8. CDR3 length: 15 amino acids. Germline V gene sequence: CDR1 MNHNS, CDR2 SASEGT. CDR3 amino acids: CASSESGTGINEQYF. The CDR3 DNA reads TGTGCCAGCAGTGAGAGTGGGACAGGGATCAACGAGCAGTACTTC.

This rearrangement joins TRBV11-3 to TRBJ2-2, with D tentatively TRBD1 (5 bases). This CDR3 contains 16 residues. Germline V lookup: CDR1 SGHNT, CDR2 YENEEA. Trimming took 1 base from V and 2 from J, leaving 11 bases between them. In DNA form, the CDR3 reads TGTGCCAGCAGCTTAGGGAACAGGATAAACACCGGGGAGCTGTTTTTT. Its translation is CASSLGNRINTGELFF.

This rearrangement joins TRBV5-6 to TRBJ2-5, with D possibly TRBD2 on 6 matching bases. This CDR3 spans 14 amino acids. Looked up from germline, CDR1 is SGHDT and CDR2 is YYEEEE. V lost 4 bases and J 4 bases, leaving 14 bases between the germline ends. The CDR3 region has the DNA TGTGCCAGCAGCAAACCGGGACTCCCAGAGACCCAGTACTTC. Translating gives CASSKPGLPETQYF.

The sample holds many counts of this clone. The chain couples TRBV24-1 to TRBJ2-5; D possibly corresponds to TRBD1 (6 bases). The CDR3 consists of 13 residues. The V gene lost 2 bases and the J gene lost 10 bases, with 13 bases spanning the gap. The V gene's germline CDR1 is KGHDR and CDR2 SFDVKD. The CDR3 sequence: CATSDWPPGDQYF. In DNA form, the CDR3 reads TGTGCCACCAGTGATTGGCCCCCAGGGGACCAGTACTTC.

This rearrangement joins TRBV4-2 to TRBJ1-5, with a possible D match to TRBD1 (6 bases). This CDR3 is 16 amino acids long. Germline V gene lookup returns CDR1 LGHNA and CDR2 YNFKEQ. Trimming cost V 0 bases and J 2 bases, with 11 bases left between them. In DNA form, the CDR3 reads TGTGCCAGCAGCCAAGATCCCAAGGGGGGCAATCAGCCCCAGCATTTT. This encodes CASSQDPKGGNQPQHF.

CDR3 DNA sequence: TGTGCCAGCAGCCCCTGGACTAGCGGGGGGTACAATGAGCAGTTCTTC. This codes for CASSPWTSGGYNEQFF. V gene TRBV9 combines with J gene TRBJ2-1; 14 bases align to TRBD2. Germline CDR1 is SGDLS and CDR2 is YYNGEE. V dropped 4 bases and J dropped 4; count of bases not matched to a gene: 4. This CDR3 is built from 16 residues.

This chain connects TRBV7-3 to TRBJ1-2; D gene unclear. The CDR3 is 14 residues long. The V and J ends lost 2 bases and 4 bases respectively, with 11 bases between them. Looked up from germline, CDR1 is SGHTA and CDR2 is FQGTGA. The DNA for the CDR3 is TGTGCCAGCAGCTTAGGAGGGAGCAGCTATGGCTACACCTTC. Protein product: CASSLGGSSYGYTF.

This chain joins TRBV9 and TRBJ2-3; TRBD1 might be the D (7 bases). The CDR3 loop spans 16 amino acids. Germline lookup yields CDR1 SGDLS and CDR2 YYNGEE. V gave up 4 bases and J gave up 3 bases, with 18 bases separating them. The chain's CDR3 is CASSTRRQGGTDTQYF. The CDR3 coding sequence is TGTGCCAGCAGCACAAGACGGCAGGGGGGAACAGATACGCAGTATTTT.

The gene calls are TRBV9 and TRBJ1-1; the match to TRBD1 covers 8 bases. The V and J ends lost 4 bases and 7 bases, in that order; junction bases with no gene match: 9. CDR3 length: 14 amino acids. Germline values: CDR1 SGDLS, CDR2 YYNGEE. This CDR3 is CASSPDRGWGEAFF. DNA of the CDR3: TGTGCCAGCAGCCCAGACAGGGGATGGGGTGAAGCTTTCTTT. Variable domain in full (rest from reference TRBV9 and TRBJ1-1): DSGVTQTPKHLITATGQRVTLRCSPRSGDLSVYWYQQSLDQGLQFLIQYYNGEERAKGNILERFSAQQFPDLHSELNLSSLELGDSALYFCASSPDRGWGEAFFGQGTRLTVV.

The V and J genes are TRBV10-3 and TRBJ2-2; D uncertain. This CDR3 contains 16 residues. V gave up 3 bases and J gave up 2 bases, with 13 bases separating them. The germline CDR1 and CDR2 sequences are ENHRY and SYGVKD. The DNA for the CDR3 is TGTGCCATCAGTGATATCACTTTTGGTAACACCGGGGAGCTGTTTTTT. Translated: CAISDITFGNTGELFF.

CDR3 nucleotide sequence: TGTGCCAGCCGAGAACAGGGAGACACCGGGGAGCTGTTTTTT. It codes for CASREQGDTGELFF. The chain employs TRBV7-9 and TRBJ2-2, with a tentative D call TRBD1 (6 bases). Germline CDR1 is SEHNR and CDR2 is FQNEAQ (reference sequence). V was shortened by 8 bases and J by 3 bases, with 13 bases between the two germline ends. This CDR3 contains 14 residues.

V usage is TRBV5-1 and J usage is TRBJ2-1; TRBD1 agrees at 9 bases. With 3 bases clipped from V and 4 bases from J, the junction kept 11 bases outside the gene matches. Germline CDR1 reads SGHRS; CDR2 reads YFSETQ. The CDR3 totals 17 residues. This chain's CDR3 is CASSWAPGTGTYNEQFF. CDR3 sequence (DNA): TGCGCCAGCAGCTGGGCCCCCGGGACAGGGACATACAATGAGCAGTTCTTC.

V and J are TRBV30 and TRBJ2-1; TRBD1 agrees at 7 bases. Looked up from germline, CDR1 is GTSNPN and CDR2 is SVGIG (reference sequence). V dropped 7 bases and J dropped 0; count of bases not matched to a gene: 18. CDR3 length equals 18 residues. The CDR3 is CAFYRDSTLGVSYNEQFF. The CDR3 DNA sequence: TGTGCCTTTTACCGGGACAGCACCTTGGGGGTCTCCTACAATGAGCAGTTCTTC.

The DNA of the CDR3 is TGTGCCAGCAGTGAACTGGGGGGCAGGGGGCTATACAATGAGCAGTTCTTC. Residues: CASSELGGRGLYNEQFF. V is TRBV6-1 and J is TRBJ2-1; the match to TRBD1 covers 8 bases. Trimming removed 2 bases from V and 4 bases from J; junction bases left unmatched: 10. Per the germline V gene, CDR1 is MNHNS and CDR2 is SASEGT. This CDR3 has 17 amino acids.

This sequence joins TRBV3-1 (or the pseudogene TRBV3-2) and TRBJ1-5; TRBD1 might be the D (6 bases). The germline V gene has CDR1 LGHDT and CDR2 YNNKEL (reference sequence). CDR3 length: 14 amino acids. Between the trimmed V and J ends, which lost 3 bases and 7 bases, there was a span of 13 bases. Written as DNA, the CDR3 is TGTGCCAGCAGCCAGGGGGCGGCTTGGCAGCCCCAGCATTTT. It yields the protein CASSQGAAWQPQHF.

The chain joins TRBV19 to TRBJ2-7; a possible D gene is TRBD2 (6 bases). V lost 6 bases to trimming and J lost 0 bases, with 15 bases between them. The CDR3 has 15 amino acids. Germline V gene sequence: CDR1 LNHDA, CDR2 SQIVND (reference sequence). As DNA, the CDR3 is TGTGCCAGTAGCCGGGGAGGCACCTCCTCCTACGAGCAGTACTTC. Protein product: CASSRGGTSSYEQYF.

The chain carries TRBV3-1 (or the pseudogene TRBV3-2) and TRBJ1-1; 7 bases map to TRBD1. CDR1 and CDR2 (germline): LGHDT, YNNKEL (reference sequence). This CDR3 comprises 13 residues. Trimming took 1 base from V and 7 from J; bases not matched to a gene: 3. The CDR3 region has the DNA TGTGCCAGCAGCCAAGTGACAGGGCTTGAAGCTTTCTTT. Its translation is CASSQVTGLEAFF.

The table lists this clone with a count of one. The gene calls are TRBV5-1 and TRBJ1-1, with TRBD1 as a possible D gene (5 bases). Germline V gives CDR1 SGHRS, CDR2 YFSETQ. The CDR3 sequence is 14 residues long. Trimming took 1 base from V and 11 from J, leaving 18 bases between them. The CDR3 DNA sequence: TGCGCCAGCAGCTTGAACACAGGTGCGAGAGCGGCTTTCTTT. Residues: CASSLNTGARAAFF.

This chain connects TRBV5-5 to TRBJ2-5; no reliable D call. Germline V gene lookup returns CDR1 SGHKS and CDR2 YYEKEE (reference sequence). The CDR3 runs to 14 residues. Trimming took off 0 bases at V and 2 bases at J, with 8 bases between the two ends. Here the CDR3 reads CASSLGSLQETQYF. The CDR3 DNA follows: TGTGCCAGCAGCTTGGGTTCCCTTCAAGAGACCCAGTACTTC.

This chain links TRBV15 with TRBJ2-2, with a tentative D call TRBD1 (6 bases). Trimming shortened V by 0 bases and J by 2 bases, and 13 bases separated the two germline ends. The V gene's germline CDR1 is LNHNV and CDR2 YYDKDF (reference sequence). CDR3 length: 17 residues. The CDR3 sequence is CATSRDSWGPNTGELFF. CDR3 nucleotides: TGTGCCACCAGCAGAGATAGTTGGGGGCCAAACACCGGGGAGCTGTTTTTT.

The V and J genes are TRBV7-3 and TRBJ2-1; D is undetermined. From germline, CDR1 is SGHTA and CDR2 FQGTGA. V gave up 1 base and J gave up 3 bases, with 7 bases separating them. This CDR3 contains 14 residues. The CDR3 here is CASSLSGSYNEQFF. The CDR3 DNA sequence: TGTGCCAGCAGCTTAAGTGGCAGCTACAATGAGCAGTTCTTC.